This T cell receptor beta chain originates from a study of T cells in Graves' hyperthyroidism and ophthalmopathy. Amplification yielded TCR beta CDR3 regions, with RNA transcripts as the source. The HTBI set primed first-round TCR CDR3 RT-PCR. TCRdb independently ran MiXCR on the multiplex PCR reads; one entry per CDR3 protein. The repertoire holds about 480,000 distinct CDR3 sequences, with under 15% as singletons. Trimming at V came to 6 bases and at J to 6 bases, leaving 7 bases not matched to a gene. The CDR3 sequence is 14 residues long. Germline values: CDR1 MNHNS, CDR2 SASEGT. At least ten counts were recorded for this clonotype. Its antigen is not identified. Study-level results: Classification by a 13 V-J model distinguished ophthalmopathy from stable hyperthyroidism.

This chain uses TRBV6-1 with TRBJ1-1, with 10 bases fitting TRBD1. The clonotype originates from a woman aged 18 to 35 with Graves' hyperthyroidism. Input material: blood. For the CDR3, the DNA is TGTGCCAGCAGGACAGGGGGCGAAAATCCTGAAGCTTTCTTT. As protein: CASRTGGENPEAFF.